This TCR beta chain was captured in a study of identical twins. Only healthy Caucasians were enrolled as donors. Points from the study as a whole: Models underpredicted monozygotic twin sharing of out-of-frame TCR alpha.

Germline lookup yields CDR1 SGHRS and CDR2 YFSETQ. This CDR3 is built from 16 residues. The V and J ends lost 4 bases and 4 bases, in that order; junction bases with no gene match: 10. Template switching added a universal primer binding site, and final cDNA carried unique molecular identifiers. TCRdb reprocessed the 5' RACE reads via MiXCR and lists one record per CDR3 protein. Of approximately 630,000 distinct CDR3 sequences detected, 7.1% appear once; the ten largest clones hold approximately 1.5%. This clonotype appeared a few times. Its antigen is currently unknown. The same data also contributed to another study, on yellow fever vaccine responses in identical twins. That work adds: Reportedly, the response of twins' T cells to the vaccine seemed partly convergent, partly personalized.

The rearrangement joins TRBV5-1 to TRBJ2-5; 10 bases match TRBD2. Sequenced input: PBMCs. This receptor was taken from a woman in her late teens or twenties in good health. The CDR3 loop reads CASSGLLAGAVETQYF. CDR3 coding DNA: TGCGCCAGCAGCGGGCTGCTAGCGGGAGCTGTAGAGACCCAGTACTTC.